The present entry profiles one T cell receptor beta chain with its context. The data derive from a study of blood T cell repertoires in COVID-19. Overall study: Sites in the United States, Italy and Spain provided acute and convalescent COVID-19 samples. PBMCs, B-cell-depleted T cells, or T cells were the source of the cDNA or gDNA that made up the material.

Under the authors' procedure: How many nucleated cells were present was estimated from reference gene primer amplification. TCRdb's copy holds only in-frame clones and misses some; the assay was immunoSEQ multiplex PCR. The V and J calls and clone size are taken from that table; D and trimming were inferred from the DNA. The sample yields 180,000 or so clones, 75% to 90% seen once. The ends lost 4 bases at V and 5 bases at J; junction bases unmatched: 7. Germline CDR1 and CDR2: KGHDR and SFDVKD. This CDR3 is built from 15 residues. This TCR came from a human donor with active or convalescent COVID-19. The donor label of this sample is uncertain. Sample: peripheral blood. The gene calls are TRBV24-1 and TRBJ2-7; 10 positions agree with TRBD2. The CDR3 spells CATSDLAGGVHEQYF. As DNA, the CDR3 is TGTGCCACCAGTGACTTAGCGGGAGGAGTCCACGAGCAGTACTTC.